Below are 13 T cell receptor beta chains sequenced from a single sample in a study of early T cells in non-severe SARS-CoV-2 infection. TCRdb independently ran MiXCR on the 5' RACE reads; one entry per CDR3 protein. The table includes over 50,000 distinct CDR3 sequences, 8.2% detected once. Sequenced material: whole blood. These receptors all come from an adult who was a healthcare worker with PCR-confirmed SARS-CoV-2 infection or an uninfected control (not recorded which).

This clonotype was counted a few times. Written as DNA, the CDR3 is TGTGCCAGCTCACCACCTTCCTCCTACGAGCAGTACTTC. Protein product: CASSPPSSYEQYF. The V call is TRBV18, the J call TRBJ2-7, with D hard to call. CDR1 is KGHSH, CDR2 LQKENI, per germline. There are 13 residues in the CDR3. Trimming stripped 0 bases from V and 0 bases from J, with 3 bases between.

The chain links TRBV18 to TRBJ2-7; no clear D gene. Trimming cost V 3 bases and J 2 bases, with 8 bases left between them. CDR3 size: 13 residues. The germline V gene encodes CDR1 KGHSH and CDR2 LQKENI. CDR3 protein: CASSPPFTYEQYF. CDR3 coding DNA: TGTGCCAGCTCACCCCCGTTTACCTACGAGCAGTACTTC.

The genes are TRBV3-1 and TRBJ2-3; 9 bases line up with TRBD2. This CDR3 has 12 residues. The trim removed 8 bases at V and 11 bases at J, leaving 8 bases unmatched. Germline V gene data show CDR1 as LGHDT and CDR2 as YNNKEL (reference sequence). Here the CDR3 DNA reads TGTGCCAGCTCCCCTGGAGCGGGGGGGCAGTATTTT. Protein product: CASSPGAGGQYF.

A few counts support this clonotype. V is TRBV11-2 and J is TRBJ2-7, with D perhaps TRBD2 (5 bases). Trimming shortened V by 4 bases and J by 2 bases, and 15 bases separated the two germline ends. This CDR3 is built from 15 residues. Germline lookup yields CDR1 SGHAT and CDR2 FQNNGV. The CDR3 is CASSSPRMRAYEQYF. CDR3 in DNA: TGTGCCAGCAGCTCCCCGAGGATGCGGGCCTACGAGCAGTACTTC.

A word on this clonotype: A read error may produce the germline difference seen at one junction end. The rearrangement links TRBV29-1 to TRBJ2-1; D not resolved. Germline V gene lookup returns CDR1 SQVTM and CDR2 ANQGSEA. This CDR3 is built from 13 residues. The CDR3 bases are TGCAGCACCACTTCTGGGTCCTTCAATGAGCAGTTCTTC. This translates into CSTTSGSFNEQFF.

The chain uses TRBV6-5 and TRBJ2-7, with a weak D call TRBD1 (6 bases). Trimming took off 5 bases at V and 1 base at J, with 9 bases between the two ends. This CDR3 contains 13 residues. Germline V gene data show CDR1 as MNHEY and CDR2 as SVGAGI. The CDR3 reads CASSQDSSYEQYF. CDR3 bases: TGTGCCAGCAGTCAGGACAGTTCCTACGAGCAGTACTTC.

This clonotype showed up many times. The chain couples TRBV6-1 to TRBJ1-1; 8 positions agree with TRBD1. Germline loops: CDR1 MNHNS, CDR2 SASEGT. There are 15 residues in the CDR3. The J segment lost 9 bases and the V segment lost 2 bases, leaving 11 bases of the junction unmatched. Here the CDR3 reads CASSERRGQSRKAFF. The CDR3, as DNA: TGTGCCAGCAGTGAACGCAGGGGGCAAAGCCGAAAAGCTTTCTTT.

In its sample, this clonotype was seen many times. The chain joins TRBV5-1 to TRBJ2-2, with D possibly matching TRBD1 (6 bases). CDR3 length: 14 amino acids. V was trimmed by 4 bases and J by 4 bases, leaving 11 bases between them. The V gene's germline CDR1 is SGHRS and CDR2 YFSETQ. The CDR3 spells CASSPYRATGELFF. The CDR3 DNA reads TGCGCCAGCAGCCCCTACAGGGCCACCGGGGAGCTGTTTTTT.

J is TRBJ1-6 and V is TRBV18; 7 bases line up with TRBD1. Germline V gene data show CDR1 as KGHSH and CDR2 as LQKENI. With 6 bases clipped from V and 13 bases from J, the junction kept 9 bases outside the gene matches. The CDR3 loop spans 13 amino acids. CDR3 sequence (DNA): TGTGCCAGCTCCCGGGACAGCCGGGGCCCCCTCCACTTT. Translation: CASSRDSRGPLHF.

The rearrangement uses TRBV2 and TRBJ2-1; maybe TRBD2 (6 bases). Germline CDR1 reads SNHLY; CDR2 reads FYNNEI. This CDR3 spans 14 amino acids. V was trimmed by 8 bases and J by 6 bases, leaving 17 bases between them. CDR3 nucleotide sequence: TGTGCCAGCGGCATCCAAGGAGGGATCAATGAGCAGTTCTTC. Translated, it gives CASGIQGGINEQFF.

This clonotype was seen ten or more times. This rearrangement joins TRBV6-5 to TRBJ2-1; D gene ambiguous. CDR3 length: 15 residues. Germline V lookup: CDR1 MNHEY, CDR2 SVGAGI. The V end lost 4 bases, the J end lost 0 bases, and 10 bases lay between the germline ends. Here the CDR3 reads CASSSDEPSYNEQFF. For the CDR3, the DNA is TGTGCCAGCAGTTCTGACGAACCCTCCTACAATGAGCAGTTCTTC.

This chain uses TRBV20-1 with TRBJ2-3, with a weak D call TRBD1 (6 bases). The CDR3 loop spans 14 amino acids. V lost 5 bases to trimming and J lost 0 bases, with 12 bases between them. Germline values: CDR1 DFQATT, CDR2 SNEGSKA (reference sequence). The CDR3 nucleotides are TGCAGTGCTTCCACAGGGTTGAGCACAGATACGCAGTATTTT. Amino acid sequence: CSASTGLSTDTQYF.

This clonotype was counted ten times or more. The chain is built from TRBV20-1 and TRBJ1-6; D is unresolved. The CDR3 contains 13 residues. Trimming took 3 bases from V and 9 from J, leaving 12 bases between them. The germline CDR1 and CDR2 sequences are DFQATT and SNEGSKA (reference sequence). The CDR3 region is CSASSTPGSPLHF. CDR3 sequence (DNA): TGCAGTGCTAGTTCGACCCCTGGTTCACCCCTCCACTTT.